The source of this TCR beta chain is a study of blood T cell repertoires in COVID-19. The CDR3 is 15 residues long. Germline CDR1 reads SGHTA; CDR2 reads FQGNSA. Trimming shortened V by 5 bases and J by 0 bases, and 13 bases separated the two germline ends. TCRdb's table, derived via immunoSEQ multiplex PCR, lists solely in-frame clones and lacks some. The table records around 160,000 clones, over 75% of them present only once. This clone has more than one count but fewer than ten. The rearrangement links TRBV7-2 to TRBJ1-1; no definite D call. The TCR comes from a man in his fifties or sixties with active or convalescent COVID-19. Sequences were obtained from peripheral blood. CDR3: CASSLSGVLNTEAFF. DNA for the CDR3: TGTGCCAGCAGCCTCAGCGGAGTTTTGAACACTGAAGCTTTCTTT.